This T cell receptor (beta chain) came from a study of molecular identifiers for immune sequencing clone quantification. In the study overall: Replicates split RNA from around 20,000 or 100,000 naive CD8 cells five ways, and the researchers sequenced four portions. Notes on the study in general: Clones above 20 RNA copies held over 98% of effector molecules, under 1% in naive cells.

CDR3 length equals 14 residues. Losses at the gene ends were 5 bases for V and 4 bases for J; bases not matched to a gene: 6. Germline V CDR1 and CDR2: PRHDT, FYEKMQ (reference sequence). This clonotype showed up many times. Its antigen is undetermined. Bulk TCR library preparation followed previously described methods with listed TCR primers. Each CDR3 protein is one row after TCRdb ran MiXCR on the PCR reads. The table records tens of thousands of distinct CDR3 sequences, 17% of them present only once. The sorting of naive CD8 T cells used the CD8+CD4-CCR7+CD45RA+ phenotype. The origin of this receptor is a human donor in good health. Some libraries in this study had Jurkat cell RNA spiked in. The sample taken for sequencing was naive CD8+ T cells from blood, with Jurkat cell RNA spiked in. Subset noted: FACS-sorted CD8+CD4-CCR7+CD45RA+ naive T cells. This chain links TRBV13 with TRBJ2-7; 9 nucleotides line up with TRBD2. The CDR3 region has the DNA TGTGCCAGCAGCCTCGGACTAGCGCGGTACGAGCAGTACTTC. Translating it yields CASSLGLARYEQYF. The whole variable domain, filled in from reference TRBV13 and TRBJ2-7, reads AAGVIQSPRHLIKEKRETATLKCYPIPRHDTVYWYQQGPGQDPQFLISFYEKMQSDKGSIPDRFSAQQFSDYHSELNMSSLELGDSALYFCASSLGLARYEQYFGPGTRLTVT.